This is a list of T cell receptor beta chains from one sample in a study of cytomegalovirus exposure and HLA in healthy donors. The assay was immunoSEQ multiplex PCR, and TCRdb's table has in-frame clones only and misses some. The sample lists around 150,000 clones; 82% were seen once. The sample taken for sequencing was PBMCs. The origin of the receptors is a male donor in good health and CMV-seropositive. Both conserved end residues are part of each CDR3. D genes are given only for firm matches. Clone size is given for some rows only: seen once, a few or many times, or a class if the clone is expanded.

>TRBV6-1|-|TRBJ2-7|few
CATGDGYEQYF
TGTGCCACCGGCGACGGGTACGAGCAGTACTTC
>TRBV28|-|TRBJ1-4|-
CASRTHQVEKLFF
TGTGCCAGCAGGACCCATCAGGTTGAAAAACTGTTTTTT
>TRBV7-2|-|TRBJ2-1|-
CASSLIFQGNEQFF
TGTGCCAGCAGCTTAATCTTTCAGGGGAATGAGCAGTTCTTC
>TRBV11-3|-|TRBJ2-3|-
CASSLRAGPTDTQYF
TGTGCCAGCAGCTTACGCGCAGGTCCCACAGATACGCAGTATTTT
>TRBV29-1|-|TRBJ2-2|-
CSVEEWGTPNTGELFF
TGCAGCGTTGAAGAATGGGGGACACCGAACACCGGGGAGCTGTTTTTT
>TRBV9|TRBD2|TRBJ2-7|-
CASSPGGTSGYEQYF
TGTGCCAGCAGCCCCGGAGGGACTAGCGGCTACGAGCAGTACTTC
>TRBV4-3|-|TRBJ1-1|many
CASSQEGGTEAFF
TGCGCCAGCAGCCAAGAGGGGGGTACTGAAGCTTTCTTT
>TRBV6-4|TRBD1|TRBJ1-2|-
CASSTGGAGYTF
TGTGCCAGCAGCACAGGGGGGGCTGGCTACACCTTC
>TRBV19|TRBD1|TRBJ1-1|-
CASSTDRGDTEAFF
TGTGCCAGTAGTACAGACAGGGGAGACACTGAAGCTTTCTTT
>TRBV7-8|TRBD2|TRBJ2-1|-
CASSPPPSGPRASYNEQFF
TGTGCCAGCAGCCCACCCCCTAGCGGGCCGCGGGCATCCTACAATGAGCAGTTCTTC
>TRBV27|-|TRBJ1-2|-
CASRGLDRPRGYTF
TGTGCCAGCAGGGGATTGGACAGACCGAGGGGCTACACCTTC
>TRBV5-4|TRBD1|TRBJ2-3|once
CASSPDRGRIHTQYF
TGTGCCAGCAGCCCGGACAGGGGGCGCATCCATACGCAGTATTTT
>TRBV30|TRBD1|TRBJ1-1|-
CAWRGGQGFAFF
TGTGCCTGGAGAGGGGGACAGGGGTTCGCTTTCTTT
>TRBV5-1|TRBD1|TRBJ2-1|-
CASSLGGTGGYNEQFF
TGCGCCAGCAGCTTGGGAGGGACAGGGGGCTACAATGAGCAGTTCTTC
>TRBV2|-|TRBJ1-3|-
CASGRGKVPSGNTIYF
TGTGCCAGCGGTAGGGGCAAAGTCCCCTCTGGAAACACCATATATTTT
>TRBV28|TRBD2|TRBJ2-2|-
CASSLGLAGTDTGELFF
TGTGCCAGCAGTCTCGGACTAGCAGGGACGGACACCGGGGAGCTGTTTTTT
>TRBV28|TRBD1|TRBJ2-7|-
CASSERQGPYEQYF
TGTGCCAGCAGTGAACGACAGGGACCCTACGAGCAGTACTTC
>TRBV6-5|-|TRBJ1-1|-
CASWKQGESTEAFF
TGTGCCAGCTGGAAACAGGGAGAGAGCACTGAAGCTTTCTTT
>TRBV15|-|TRBJ1-3|-
CATSRETTIYF
TGTGCCACCAGCAGAGAGACTACCATATATTTT
>TRBV14|-|TRBJ1-6|-
CASSQVRQGTWNSPLHF
TGTGCCAGCAGCCAAGTTCGCCAAGGGACTTGGAATTCACCCCTCCACTTT
>TRBV5-4|TRBD2|TRBJ2-7|-
CASSLGTSGNSYEQYF
TGTGCCAGCAGCTTGGGGACTAGCGGGAACTCCTACGAGCAGTACTTC
>TRBV9|-|TRBJ2-5|-
CASSVGWGGAEETQYF
TGTGCCAGCAGCGTAGGGTGGGGGGGGGCGGAGGAGACCCAGTACTTC
>TRBV30|-|TRBJ1-2|few
CAWSPRGWNYGYTF
TGTGCCTGGAGCCCCCGGGGGTGGAACTATGGCTACACCTTC
>TRBV9|-|TRBJ2-7|-
CASSVEAKGRAYEQYF
TGTGCCAGCAGCGTAGAAGCTAAGGGGCGAGCCTACGAGCAGTACTTC
>TRBV6-5|TRBD1|TRBJ1-3|-
CASSLRDRGRNTIYF
TGTGCCAGCAGTTTAAGGGACAGGGGAAGAAACACCATATATTTT
>TRBV6-1|-|TRBJ1-2|few
CASSSQTGGGYGYTF
TGTGCCAGCAGTTCACAGACGGGGGGGGGCTATGGCTACACCTTC
>TRBV6-5|-|TRBJ2-5|-
CASSYLSFGRETQYF
TGTGCCAGCAGTTACCTCAGTTTTGGTCGAGAGACCCAGTACTTC
>TRBV5-1|TRBD2|TRBJ2-3|-
CASSTSGRFPDTQYF
TGCGCCAGCAGCACTAGCGGGAGGTTCCCAGATACGCAGTATTTT
>TRBV5-1|TRBD1|TRBJ1-1|-
CASSSGQPMNTEAFF
TGCGCCAGCAGCTCGGGACAGCCCATGAACACTGAAGCTTTCTTT
>TRBV7-6|TRBD2|TRBJ2-1|-
CASSLVTSGGHNYEQFF
TGTGCCAGCAGCTTAGTGACTAGCGGGGGTCATAACTATGAGCAGTTCTTC
>TRBV6-5|-|TRBJ2-7|few
CASSYGPGSYEQYF
TGTGCCAGCAGTTACGGGCCAGGGTCCTACGAGCAGTACTTC
>TRBV9|-|TRBJ2-1|few
CASSVGSTSYNEQFF
TGTGCCAGCAGCGTCGGGAGCACGTCCTACAATGAGCAGTTCTTC
>TRBV19|-|TRBJ2-1|-
CASSEALRYNEQFF
TGTGCCAGTAGTGAGGCCCTTAGGTACAATGAGCAGTTCTTC
>TRBV18|TRBD1|TRBJ2-7|-
CASSPRQGTYEQYF
TGTGCCAGCTCACCCAGACAGGGAACCTACGAGCAGTACTTC
>TRBV5-4|TRBD1|TRBJ1-1|-
CASSPRTGYTEAFF
TGTGCCAGCAGCCCCAGGACAGGCTACACTGAAGCTTTCTTT
>TRBV11-2|-|TRBJ2-7|-
CASSLDHIYEQYF
TGTGCCAGCAGCTTAGATCACATTTACGAGCAGTACTTC
>TRBV28|-|TRBJ2-2|once
CASSPGTSTGELFF
TGTGCCAGCAGTCCAGGGACTTCCACCGGGGAGCTGTTTTTT
>TRBV19|TRBD2|TRBJ2-5|-
CASRAGVEETQYF
TGTGCCAGTCGAGCGGGGGTGGAAGAGACCCAGTACTTC
>TRBV6-6|-|TRBJ2-7|-
CASSSPYEQYF
TGTGCCAGCAGTTCTCCCTACGAGCAGTACTTC
>TRBV27|-|TRBJ2-7|-
CASSLSRHSYEQYF
TGTGCCAGCAGTTTATCGAGACATTCCTACGAGCAGTACTTC
>TRBV5-4|TRBD2|TRBJ2-1|-
CASSRTSVTYNEQFF
TGTGCCAGCAGCCGGACTAGCGTGACCTACAATGAGCAGTTCTTC
>TRBV10-2|TRBD2|TRBJ2-1|-
CASSGSSGRAGEFF
TGCGCCAGCAGTGGGTCTAGCGGGAGGGCCGGGGAGTTCTTC
>TRBV10-1|-|TRBJ1-1|-
CASSPAARDTEAFF
TGCGCCAGCAGCCCAGCCGCGAGGGACACTGAAGCTTTCTTT
>TRBV10-3|TRBD2|TRBJ2-1|once
CAISQLAGGTNEQFF
TGTGCCATCAGTCAACTAGCGGGGGGGACTAATGAGCAGTTCTTC
>TRBV9|-|TRBJ1-2|-
CASSVGTGIDGYTF
TGTGCCAGCAGCGTAGGAACAGGGATCGATGGCTACACCTTC